This paragraph covers one TCR beta chain sequence. As yet, its antigen is unknown. The data originate from a study of T cell responses to AZD1222 COVID-19 vaccine. Profiled with immunoSEQ multiplex PCR; TCRdb holds only in-frame clones, not every one. In the table there are 100,000 to 130,000 clones, about nine tenths of which are singletons. Overall study findings and caveats: The study found vaccine-associated CD4 TCRs spanning spike, dominant at 160-218 and 743-854. White British ancestry dominated among donors, who included more females, and clonal diversity was possibly underestimated. Unmutated variant regions are reportedly targeted by nearly half of spike-specific TCRs.

Sequences were derived from peripheral blood, sampled 28 days after the second AZD1222 dose. This clonotype originated in an adult who received the AZD1222 COVID-19 vaccine.

CDR3 nucleotides: TGTGCCTGGAGAAGGAACGCAGATACGCAGTATTTT. Translated: CAWRRNADTQYF. The V call is TRBV30, the J call TRBJ2-3; D remains ambiguous. CDR1 and CDR2 (germline): GTSNPN, SVGIG (reference sequence). Between the trimmed V and J ends, which lost 3 bases and 4 bases, there was a span of 8 bases. The CDR3 is made up of 12 amino acids.